The 15 T cell receptor beta chains listed next were all sequenced from one sample in a study of shared clonotypes between healthy human individuals. The assay was immunoSEQ multiplex PCR, and TCRdb's table has in-frame clones only and misses some. The sample has approximately 2.5 million clones; 93% are singletons. The sample was naive CD4+ T cells from PBMCs. Subset noted: CD45RA+ positively selected. The receptors originated from a man between 18 and 29 years old in good health. Some clones in this sample may be carry-over from other donors' samples.

J is TRBJ2-2 and V is TRBV6-1, with a tentative D call TRBD2 (5 bases). V was cut by 8 bases and J by 3 bases, with 10 bases left in between. Germline V CDR1 and CDR2: MNHNS, SASEGT. This CDR3 is 13 amino acids long. The CDR3 region is CASRNGDTGELFF. The CDR3, as DNA: TGTGCCAGCCGAAACGGGGACACCGGGGAGCTGTTTTTT.

The chain couples TRBV19 to TRBJ2-5; D may be TRBD1 (7 bases). The germline V gene encodes CDR1 LNHDA and CDR2 SQIVND (reference sequence). V lost 3 bases to trimming and J lost 1 base, with 15 bases between them. The CDR3 has 16 residues. CDR3 protein: CASSIGRQGFQETQYF. In DNA form, the CDR3 reads TGTGCCAGTAGTATCGGGAGACAGGGCTTCCAAGAGACCCAGTACTTC.

Concerning this clone: Other DNA sequences in this sample translate to the same CDR3. The V and J genes are TRBV5-1 and TRBJ2-5; the D gene is possibly TRBD2 (6 bases). Trimming removed 4 bases from V and 2 bases from J, with 12 bases in between. The V gene's germline CDR1 is SGHRS and CDR2 YFSETQ. There are 14 residues in the CDR3. CDR3 loop: CASSLAGRQETQYF. Written as DNA, the CDR3 is TGCGCCAGCAGCCTTGCGGGGAGGCAAGAGACCCAGTACTTC.

A few counts support this clone. The sample holds other DNA sequences that translate to the same CDR3. V is TRBV27 and J is TRBJ1-1; D perhaps matches TRBD1 (5 bases). This CDR3 spans 13 amino acids. V lost 3 bases and J lost 1, with 6 bases in between. Germline V gene data show CDR1 as MNHEY and CDR2 as SMNVEV (reference sequence). This CDR3 reads CASSLRGNTEAFF. In DNA, the CDR3 is TGTGCCAGCAGTTTGAGGGGGAACACTGAAGCTTTCTTT.

The chain has TRBV28 and TRBJ1-2, with D uncertain. The CDR3 loop spans 13 amino acids. Germline CDR1 reads MDHEN; CDR2 reads SYDVKM. Between the trimmed V and J ends, which lost 2 bases and 5 bases, there was a span of 9 bases. CDR3 protein: CASSLPHAYGYTF. The CDR3 DNA reads as TGTGCCAGCAGTTTACCGCACGCTTATGGCTACACCTTC.

The chain uses TRBV19 and TRBJ2-5; 7 bases match TRBD2. The CDR3 runs to 13 residues. Germline values: CDR1 LNHDA, CDR2 SQIVND (reference sequence). The ends lost 6 bases at V and 4 bases at J; junction bases unmatched: 5. The CDR3 coding sequence is TGTGCCAGTAGGGGCGGGAGCGGAGAGACCCAGTACTTC. Encoded protein: CASRGGSGETQYF.

V is TRBV28 and J is TRBJ2-3, with D perhaps TRBD1 or TRBD2 (6 bases each). The CDR3 is 14 residues long. Trimming pared 5 bases from V and 6 bases from J, leaving 15 bases between. Germline V gene sequence: CDR1 MDHEN, CDR2 SYDVKM. DNA of the CDR3: TGTGCCAGCAGTACCCCGGGGGACATTGATACGCAGTATTTT. This translates into CASSTPGDIDTQYF.

The V gene is TRBV9, the J gene TRBJ2-6, with a possible D match to TRBD1 (5 bases). Per germline, CDR1 SGDLS and CDR2 YYNGEE. V dropped 3 bases and J dropped 7 bases, with 11 bases sitting between them. CDR3 length equals 14 residues. CDR3: CASSAATDANVLTF. CDR3 sequence (DNA): TGTGCCAGCAGCGCGGCGACAGATGCCAACGTCCTGACTTTC.

The CDR3 bases are TGTGCCTGGAGTAGGGTGGCCGGGGCGAAGGGTGAAAAACTGTTTTTT. It codes for CAWSRVAGAKGEKLFF. The genes are TRBV30 and TRBJ1-4; perhaps TRBD1 as D (5 bases). With 2 bases removed from V and 7 bases from J, the gap between germline ends came to 20 bases. Per the germline V gene, CDR1 is GTSNPN and CDR2 is SVGIG (reference sequence). The CDR3 runs to 16 residues.

The CDR3 DNA sequence: TGTGCCAGCAGCGTAGGAGGGAGTGGCCAAGAGACCCAGTACTTC. Translating gives CASSVGGSGQETQYF. The chain joins TRBV9 to TRBJ2-5, with a weak D call TRBD2 (5 bases). Trimming removed 0 bases from V and 1 base from J, with 10 bases in between. This CDR3 spans 15 amino acids. The V gene's germline CDR1 is SGDLS and CDR2 YYNGEE.

A word on this clone: Other DNA sequences in this specimen translate into the identical CDR3. The chain's CDR3 is CASSLGLAGGPQETQYF. The CDR3 DNA is TGTGCCAGCAGCTTAGGTCTAGCGGGAGGTCCCCAAGAGACCCAGTACTTC. The rearrangement links TRBV7-2 to TRBJ2-5; 11 bases align to TRBD2. Germline V gives CDR1 SGHTA, CDR2 FQGNSA. CDR3 size: 17 residues. The V and J ends lost 1 base and 1 base, in that order; junction bases with no gene match: 5.

The chain recombines TRBV4-2 with TRBJ2-5; D is ambiguous. The CDR3 covers 17 residues. Germline V gene data show CDR1 as LGHNA and CDR2 as YNFKEQ. V lost 0 bases and J 2 bases, leaving 16 bases between the germline ends. CDR3 loop: CASSQDFQVAGQETQYF. The CDR3 region has the DNA TGTGCCAGCAGCCAAGATTTCCAGGTAGCTGGGCAAGAGACCCAGTACTTC.

The gene calls are TRBV9 and TRBJ1-4, with a weak D call TRBD1 (5 bases). The CDR3 length is 15 residues. CDR1 and CDR2 (germline): SGDLS, YYNGEE. Trimming left V 2 bases short and J 3 bases short, with 11 bases between. The CDR3 sequence is CASSVTGTANEKLFF. CDR3 in DNA: TGTGCCAGCAGCGTTACAGGAACCGCTAATGAAAAACTGTTTTTT. The full variable domain, rest sourced from reference TRBV9 and TRBJ1-4, is DSGVTQTPKHLITATGQRVTLRCSPRSGDLSVYWYQQSLDQGLQFLIQYYNGEERAKGNILERFSAQQFPDLHSELNLSSLELGDSALYFCASSVTGTANEKLFFGSGTQLSVL.

The chain combines TRBV6-4 with TRBJ2-7; D is perhaps TRBD1 (6 bases). CDR1 is MRHNA, CDR2 SNTAGT, per germline. The CDR3 length is 17 residues. The germline V and J ends were trimmed by 0 bases and 5 bases, with 20 bases remaining between them. CDR3 nucleotide sequence: TGTGCCAGCAGTGACTCGAGGCCGGGACAATCTATGCACGAGCAGTACTTC. This sequence encodes CASSDSRPGQSMHEQYF.

The DNA of the CDR3 is TGTGCCAGCTCACCACCGACCCTAGGGACAGGGTACAATGAGCAGTTCTTC. This sequence encodes CASSPPTLGTGYNEQFF. The chain couples TRBV18 to TRBJ2-1; 9 bases match TRBD1. The CDR3 spans 17 residues. With 0 bases clipped from V and 4 bases from J, the junction kept 7 bases outside the gene matches. Germline-derived CDR1 and CDR2 are KGHSH and LQKENI. The whole variable domain, filled in from reference TRBV18 and TRBJ2-1, reads NAGVMQNPRHLVRRRGQEARLRCSPMKGHSHVYWYRQLPEEGLKFMVYLQKENIIDESGMPKERFSAEFPKEGPSILRIQQVVRGDSAAYFCASSPPTLGTGYNEQFFGPGTRLTVL.